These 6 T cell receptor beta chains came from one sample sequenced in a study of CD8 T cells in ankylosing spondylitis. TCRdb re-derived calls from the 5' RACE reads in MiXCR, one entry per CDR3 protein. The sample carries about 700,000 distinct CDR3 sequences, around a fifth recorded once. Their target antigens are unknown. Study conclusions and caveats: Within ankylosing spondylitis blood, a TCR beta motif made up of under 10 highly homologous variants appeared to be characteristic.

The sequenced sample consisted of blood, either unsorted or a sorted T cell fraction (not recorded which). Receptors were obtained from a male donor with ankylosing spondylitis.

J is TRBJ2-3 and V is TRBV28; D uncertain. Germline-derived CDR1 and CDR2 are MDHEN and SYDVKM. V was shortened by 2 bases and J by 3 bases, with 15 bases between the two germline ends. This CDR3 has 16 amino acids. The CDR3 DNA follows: TGTGCCAGCAGTTTAGGGATCGGTAGATCGACAGATACGCAGTATTTT. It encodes CASSLGIGRSTDTQYF.

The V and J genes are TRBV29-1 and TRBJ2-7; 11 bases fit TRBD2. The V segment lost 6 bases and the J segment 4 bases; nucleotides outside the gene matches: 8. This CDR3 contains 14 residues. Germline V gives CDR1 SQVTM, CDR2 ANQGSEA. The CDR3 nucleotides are TGCAGCGTGGAACCCGGGACTAGCGGATACGAGCAGTACTTC. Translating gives CSVEPGTSGYEQYF.

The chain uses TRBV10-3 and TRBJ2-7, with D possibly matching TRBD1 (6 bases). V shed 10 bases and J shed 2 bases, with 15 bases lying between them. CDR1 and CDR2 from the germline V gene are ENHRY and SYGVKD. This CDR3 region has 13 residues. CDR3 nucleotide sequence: TGTGCCAACGCTTTCGAGGGGGCCTACGAGCAGTACTTC. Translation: CANAFEGAYEQYF.

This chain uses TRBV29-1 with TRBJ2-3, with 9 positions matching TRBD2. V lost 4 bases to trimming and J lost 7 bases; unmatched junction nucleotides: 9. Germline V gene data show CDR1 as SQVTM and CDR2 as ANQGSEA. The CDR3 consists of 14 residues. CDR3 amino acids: CSVVAGGPVNTQYF. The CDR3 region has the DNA TGCAGCGTTGTGGCGGGAGGGCCAGTAAATACGCAGTATTTT.

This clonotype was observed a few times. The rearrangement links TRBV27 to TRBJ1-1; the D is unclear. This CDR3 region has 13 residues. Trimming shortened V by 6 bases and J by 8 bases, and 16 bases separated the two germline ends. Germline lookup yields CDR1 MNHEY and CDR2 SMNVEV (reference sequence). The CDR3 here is CASRTTTRAEAFF. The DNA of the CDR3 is TGTGCCAGCAGAACCACAACTAGGGCAGAAGCTTTCTTT.

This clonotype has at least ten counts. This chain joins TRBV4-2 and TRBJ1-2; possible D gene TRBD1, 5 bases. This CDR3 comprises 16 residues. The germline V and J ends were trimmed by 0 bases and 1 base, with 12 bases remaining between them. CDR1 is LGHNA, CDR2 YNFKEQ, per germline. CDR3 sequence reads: CASSQDLGRVNYGYTF. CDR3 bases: TGTGCCAGCAGCCAAGATCTAGGCAGGGTTAACTATGGCTACACCTTC.